This is a list of T cell receptor beta chains from one sample in a study of cytomegalovirus exposure and HLA in healthy donors. Here immunoSEQ multiplex PCR was the method, and the copy in TCRdb shows in-frame clones only, minus some. Counted here are around 160,000 clones, roughly 80% occurring once; the ten biggest clones make up around 7.1%. Sequenced input: PBMCs. The receptors shown here come from a woman aged 40-49 years in good health and CMV-seropositive. Both conserved end residues are part of each CDR3. The D gene is left open where the match is weak. Size is stated for part of the rows, as once, few or many counts, or as a class when the clone is expanded.

d_gene: NA
j_gene: TRBJ2-3
abundance: few
v_gene: TRBV11-2
CDR3aa: CASRGQGDTQYF
CDR3nt: TGTGCCAGCAGGGGTCAGGGGGATACGCAGTATTTT

d_gene: NA
j_gene: TRBJ1-2
abundance: NA
v_gene: TRBV2
CDR3aa: CATSDFRGYTF
CDR3nt: TGTGCCACTTCGGACTTCCGTGGCTACACCTTC

d_gene: NA
j_gene: TRBJ2-7
abundance: NA
v_gene: TRBV20-1
CDR3aa: CSARVVGF
CDR3nt: TGCAGTGCTAGAGTTGTCGGCTTC

d_gene: NA
j_gene: TRBJ2-7
abundance: NA
v_gene: TRBV10-2
CDR3aa: CARIRGHPLEQYF
CDR3nt: TGCGCCAGGATCCGGGGACACCCTCTCGAGCAGTACTTC

d_gene: NA
j_gene: TRBJ2-1
abundance: NA
v_gene: TRBV10-3
CDR3aa: CAISPIANNEQFF
CDR3nt: TGTGCCATCAGCCCCATAGCCAACAATGAGCAGTTCTTC

d_gene: TRBD1
j_gene: TRBJ2-7
abundance: NA
v_gene: TRBV7-9
CDR3aa: CASSTGQGTRYF
CDR3nt: TGTGCCAGCAGCACGGGACAGGGGACTCGGTACTTC

d_gene: NA
j_gene: TRBJ2-1
abundance: NA
v_gene: TRBV7-9
CDR3aa: CASSFMANNEQFF
CDR3nt: TGTGCCAGCAGCTTCATGGCAAACAATGAGCAGTTCTTC

d_gene: NA
j_gene: TRBJ2-7
abundance: NA
v_gene: TRBV5-6
CDR3aa: CASSELRLGAYEQYF
CDR3nt: TGTGCCAGCAGCGAATTGAGGCTGGGGGCTTACGAGCAGTACTTC

d_gene: TRBD1
j_gene: TRBJ2-7
abundance: NA
v_gene: TRBV4-1
CDR3aa: CASSQPDRGFYEQYF
CDR3nt: TGCGCCAGCAGCCAACCGGACAGGGGGTTTTACGAGCAGTACTTC

d_gene: TRBD2
j_gene: TRBJ2-1
abundance: few
v_gene: TRBV6-5
CDR3aa: CASSYSGTSRNEQFF
CDR3nt: TGTGCCAGCAGTTACTCCGGGACTAGCAGGAATGAGCAGTTCTTC

d_gene: TRBD2
j_gene: TRBJ2-5
abundance: NA
v_gene: TRBV11-2
CDR3aa: CASSFDPAGGRETQYF
CDR3nt: TGTGCCAGCAGCTTCGACCCAGCGGGGGGGCGAGAGACCCAGTACTTC

d_gene: TRBD1
j_gene: TRBJ1-2
abundance: NA
v_gene: TRBV5-6
CDR3aa: CASSLDDRGYGYTF
CDR3nt: TGTGCCAGCAGCTTGGACGACAGGGGCTATGGCTACACCTTC

d_gene: TRBD1
j_gene: TRBJ2-7
abundance: NA
v_gene: TRBV5-6
CDR3aa: CASSPPGQGARSPSYEQYF
CDR3nt: TGTGCCAGCAGCCCTCCGGGACAGGGGGCGAGGTCCCCCTCCTACGAGCAGTACTTC

d_gene: TRBD1
j_gene: TRBJ1-5
abundance: NA
v_gene: TRBV18
CDR3aa: CASSPGQGMGQPQHF
CDR3nt: TGTGCCAGCTCACCAGGACAGGGGATGGGTCAGCCCCAGCATTTT

d_gene: NA
j_gene: TRBJ2-7
abundance: NA
v_gene: TRBV2
CDR3aa: CASSEARGGGYGQYF
CDR3nt: TGTGCCAGCAGTGAGGCCCGGGGAGGCGGCTACGGGCAGTACTTC

d_gene: TRBD2
j_gene: TRBJ2-2
abundance: NA
v_gene: TRBV18
CDR3aa: CASSPPNSGEAGELFF
CDR3nt: TGTGCCAGCTCACCACCGAATAGCGGGGAGGCCGGGGAGCTGTTTTTT

d_gene: NA
j_gene: TRBJ2-1
abundance: few
v_gene: TRBV11-2
CDR3aa: CASSLDPGGGNEQFF
CDR3nt: TGTGCCAGCAGCTTAGATCCCGGGGGAGGCAATGAGCAGTTCTTC

d_gene: TRBD1
j_gene: TRBJ1-1
abundance: NA
v_gene: TRBV6-1
CDR3aa: CASSGLDRVTEAFF
CDR3nt: TGTGCCAGCAGTGGACTAGACAGGGTCACTGAAGCTTTCTTT

d_gene: TRBD1
j_gene: TRBJ2-7
abundance: NA
v_gene: TRBV2
CDR3aa: CASSESGQTSYEQYF
CDR3nt: TGTGCCAGCAGTGAATCGGGACAGACCTCCTACGAGCAGTACTTC

d_gene: NA
j_gene: TRBJ1-1
abundance: NA
v_gene: TRBV4-2
CDR3aa: CASSHNQGQAFF
CDR3nt: TGTGCCAGCAGCCACAATCAGGGGCAGGCTTTCTTT

d_gene: NA
j_gene: TRBJ1-6
abundance: NA
v_gene: TRBV30
CDR3aa: CAWSPRGNSPLHF
CDR3nt: TGTGCCTGGAGCCCTAGGGGTAATTCACCCCTCCACTTT

d_gene: TRBD1
j_gene: TRBJ1-5
abundance: NA
v_gene: TRBV19
CDR3aa: CASTPHYQGALSNQPQHF
CDR3nt: TGTGCCAGTACCCCACATTATCAGGGGGCATTAAGCAATCAGCCCCAGCATTTT

d_gene: TRBD1
j_gene: TRBJ1-1
abundance: NA
v_gene: TRBV18
CDR3aa: CASSPTSDRGTNTEAFF
CDR3nt: TGTGCCAGCTCACCGACATCGGACAGGGGGACGAACACTGAAGCTTTCTTT

d_gene: NA
j_gene: TRBJ2-5
abundance: NA
v_gene: TRBV2
CDR3aa: CASGVTGHAEQYF
CDR3nt: TGTGCCAGTGGGGTGACAGGCCACGCTGAGCAGTACTTC

d_gene: NA
j_gene: TRBJ1-1
abundance: once
v_gene: TRBV15
CDR3aa: CATSRDRVAEAFF
CDR3nt: TGTGCCACCAGCAGAGATCGGGTGGCTGAAGCTTTCTTT

d_gene: TRBD1
j_gene: TRBJ1-3
abundance: NA
v_gene: TRBV19
CDR3aa: CASSISGTGSSGNTIYF
CDR3nt: TGTGCCAGTAGTATATCCGGGACAGGGTCCTCTGGAAACACCATATATTTT

d_gene: TRBD1
j_gene: TRBJ2-1
abundance: NA
v_gene: TRBV7-9
CDR3aa: CASSSAGQVFKYNEQFF
CDR3nt: TGTGCCAGCAGCTCCGCAGGACAGGTCTTTAAGTACAATGAGCAGTTCTTC

d_gene: TRBD1
j_gene: TRBJ1-2
abundance: NA
v_gene: TRBV30
CDR3aa: CAWSFRTGDYGYTF
CDR3nt: TGTGCCTGGAGTTTTCGGACAGGGGACTATGGCTACACCTTC

d_gene: NA
j_gene: TRBJ1-3
abundance: few
v_gene: TRBV6-5
CDR3aa: CASSPLNTGNTIYF
CDR3nt: TGTGCCAGCAGCCCCCTCAACACGGGAAACACCATATATTTT

d_gene: NA
j_gene: TRBJ2-1
abundance: NA
v_gene: TRBV9
CDR3aa: CASSVGVRHDEQFF
CDR3nt: TGTGCCAGCAGCGTAGGCGTTAGACACGATGAGCAGTTCTTC

d_gene: NA
j_gene: TRBJ2-1
abundance: once
v_gene: TRBV7-9
CDR3aa: CSSSLSVRIRNEQFF
CDR3nt: TGTTCCAGCAGCTTATCGGTCAGGATTAGGAATGAGCAGTTCTTC

d_gene: TRBD1
j_gene: TRBJ1-1
abundance: NA
v_gene: TRBV2
CDR3aa: CASSAQGGTEAFF
CDR3nt: TGTGCCAGCAGCGCCCAGGGGGGCACTGAAGCTTTCTTT

d_gene: TRBD1
j_gene: TRBJ2-1
abundance: NA
v_gene: TRBV18
CDR3aa: CASSYRDRAFF
CDR3nt: TGTGCCAGCTCGTACCGGGACAGGGCGTTCTTC

d_gene: TRBD1
j_gene: TRBJ2-7
abundance: few
v_gene: TRBV29-1
CDR3aa: CSVESRTGKYEQYF
CDR3nt: TGCAGCGTTGAATCTAGGACAGGAAAATACGAGCAGTACTTC

d_gene: NA
j_gene: TRBJ2-2
abundance: NA
v_gene: TRBV5-4
CDR3aa: CASSLVTRKNTGELFF
CDR3nt: TGTGCCAGCAGCTTGGTTACTAGGAAGAACACCGGGGAGCTGTTTTTT

d_gene: TRBD2
j_gene: TRBJ2-2
abundance: NA
v_gene: TRBV11-3
CDR3aa: CASSGGLPNTGELFF
CDR3nt: TGTGCCAGCAGCGGGGGACTACCGAACACCGGGGAGCTGTTTTTT

d_gene: TRBD1
j_gene: TRBJ2-7
abundance: NA
v_gene: TRBV5-1
CDR3aa: CASSLGTGGSYEQYF
CDR3nt: TGCGCCAGCAGCTTGGGGACAGGGGGCTCCTACGAGCAGTACTTC